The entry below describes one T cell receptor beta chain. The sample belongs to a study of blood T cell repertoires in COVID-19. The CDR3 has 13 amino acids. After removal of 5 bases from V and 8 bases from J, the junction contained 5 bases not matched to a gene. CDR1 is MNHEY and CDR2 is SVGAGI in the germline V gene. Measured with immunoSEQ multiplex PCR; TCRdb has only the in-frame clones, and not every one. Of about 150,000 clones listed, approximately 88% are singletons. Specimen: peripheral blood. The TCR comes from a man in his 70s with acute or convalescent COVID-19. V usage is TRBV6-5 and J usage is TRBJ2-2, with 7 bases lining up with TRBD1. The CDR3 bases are TGTGCCAGCAGTAAGGGGGCCTGGGGGGAGCTGTTTTTT. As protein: CASSKGAWGELFF.